This note documents a single TCR beta chain sequence. Its antigen is not identified. Participants comprised healthy donors of bone marrow. Germline CDR1 reads MDHEN; CDR2 reads SYDVKM. Trimming removed 5 bases from V and 1 base from J; junction bases left unmatched: 6. The CDR3 consists of 15 residues. This sample is part of a study of cytomegalovirus exposure and HLA in healthy donors. PCR employed 60 Vbeta and 13 Jbeta primers. Repertoires were generated with immunoSEQ multiplex PCR, while TCRdb's copy carries only in-frame clones and drops some. The sample gives about 130,000 clones, roughly three quarters of which show up once; roughly 2.3% is in the top ten. Findings and caveats of the study: The study designated 164 TCR beta chains cytomegalovirus-associated. TCR beta sequences reportedly predicted most subjects' HLA-A and HLA-B alleles accurately.

The TCR was taken from a man aged 25 to 40 in good health and CMV-seronegative. Sequenced: PBMCs. The gene calls are TRBV28 and TRBJ2-7, with 9 bases that match TRBD1. The CDR3 is CASSLHRGLSYEQYF. In DNA form, the CDR3 reads TGTGCCAGCAGTCTCCACAGGGGGCTTTCCTACGAGCAGTACTTC.